This T cell receptor beta chain was obtained from a study of shared clonotypes between healthy human individuals (dated by TCRdb to 2020 to 2021). Looking at the study overall: The cohort included three men and a couple of women between 18 and 49 years of age. For each donor, three plates each were used for CD4 naive and CD4 memory, two plates were used for CD8 naive, and one plate was used for CD8 memory. Blood TCR repertoires of roughly 5 healthy adults were deeply sequenced to estimate repertoire size and the extent of clonotype sharing between individuals. To increase sequencing depth and limit assay-specific biases, different laboratories used diverse techniques to prepare libraries and sequence TCR repertoires. Each donor's leukapheresis produced roughly between roughly 0.85 and 9 billion PBMCs.

What the authors observed across the whole study: Larger estimated clonotype richness was generally found for naive subsets than for memory subsets. Incomplete sequencing was indicated by rarefaction of sorted-subset datasets, despite the large sequencing depth. Pairwise subsampling led to the expectation that sequencing depth would affect the degree of clonotype sharing among donors. Approximately 5% of naive CD4, 3% to 3.5% of naive CD8, approximately 2.2% of memory CD4, and 0.4% of memory CD8 clonotypes were shared across several donors. Compared with non-shared clonotypes, the clonotypes found in all four sorted-subset donors had higher generation probabilities. The small number of donors limited the genetic and exposure-history diversity represented. Sampling was restricted to blood, and TCR repertoires in tissue are likely to differ from TCR repertoires in blood.

Using the deep immunoSEQ assay, multiplex PCR amplified TCR CDR3 regions from genomic DNA. For each cell subset, the extracted genomic DNA was distributed evenly across all wells of several immunoSEQ 96-well plates, and each plate served as one replicate. Each replicate PCR for sorted subsets received approximately 220 ng genomic DNA, equal to about 29,000 T cell genomes. Purified libraries were quantified with a Qubit 3.0 fluorometer, sized on a Bioanalyzer 2100, and re-quantified with the KAPA Library Quantification kit. A separate single-read 150-cycle Illumina NextSeq 550 flow cell was used to sequence each immunoSEQ 96-well plate. Regarding the original processing steps: Because the immunoSEQ output held only junctional sequences and lacked quality scores, the filtering could not match the filtering applied to full-length reads. To assign V/J genes and CDR3, sequences were annotated using PyIR, a Python wrapper for IgBLAST v1.9, with IMGT germline references. Reads were filtered out if the reads had weak V/J assignments (E-value above 1e-6), no CDR3, stop codons, out-of-frame junctions, or ambiguous translated residues. V3J clonotypes were defined as sequences sharing the same inferred V gene, J gene, and CDR3 amino acid sequence. The percentage overlap between two repertoires was calculated by dividing the number of shared unique clonotypes by the size of the smaller repertoire. RTK rarefaction, the Chao1 estimator, and Recon v2.1 estimates of unobserved clonotypes were used to assess repertoire richness. Generation probabilities were computed with OLGA for all TCRbeta clonotypes obtained by the gDNA method from several donors. Entries here come from immuneACCESS through TCRdb and include only in-frame sequences with V and J called. Some clones fail to appear in such tables; in the studies checked, an unresolved V gene covers under half of the shortfall, and the cause of the remainder is unknown. That table furnishes V, J and clone size, whereas the DNA furnished D and trimming. This sample lists 2,500,000 or so clones; over 85% were detected once. About 0.38% of the sample is held by the ten biggest clonotypes.

On this clone: It has no known antigen specificity. One base away there is no much larger clone; base qualities are not given.

Donors were healthy HIV-negative adults with no recently reported acute infections or vaccinations. Only Caucasian adults living in Nashville, Tennessee, USA were represented among the donors. CD4+ T cells were enriched through magnetic negative selection, after which naive cells were positively selected on CD45RA and the remaining negative fraction served as the memory subset. Blood was obtained by leukapheresis, after which PBMCs were separated by Ficoll-Histopaque density gradient centrifugation and cryopreserved in liquid nitrogen vapor phase. Analytical flow cytometry was used to check the purity and quantity of each magnetically sorted T cell population. Genomic DNA was isolated from every sorted fraction and measured by UV absorbance on a Nanodrop 2000c. This receptor was identified in a man younger than 30 in good health. Some clones in this sample may be carry-over from other donors' samples. The sequencing sample was made of naive CD4+ T cells from PBMCs. The cell subset or site label of this sample denotes: CD45RA+ positively selected.

CDR3 reads: CASSLGGGRETQYF. The DNA sequence is TGTGCCAGCAGCTTAGGTGGCGGGAGAGAGACCCAGTACTTC. In this chain, TRBV11-2 is recombined with TRBJ2-5; 7 nucleotides in the junction match TRBD2. The CDR3 starts with the cysteine, ends with the phenylalanine, and has 14 residues. CDR3 DNA is the only sequence kept; it has 42 bases, read in frame from the first base. From a lookup of the germline V gene, CDR1 and CDR2 are SGHAT and FQNNGV. V is cut back by 1 base and J by 4 bases, with 3 bases in the junction unmatched.